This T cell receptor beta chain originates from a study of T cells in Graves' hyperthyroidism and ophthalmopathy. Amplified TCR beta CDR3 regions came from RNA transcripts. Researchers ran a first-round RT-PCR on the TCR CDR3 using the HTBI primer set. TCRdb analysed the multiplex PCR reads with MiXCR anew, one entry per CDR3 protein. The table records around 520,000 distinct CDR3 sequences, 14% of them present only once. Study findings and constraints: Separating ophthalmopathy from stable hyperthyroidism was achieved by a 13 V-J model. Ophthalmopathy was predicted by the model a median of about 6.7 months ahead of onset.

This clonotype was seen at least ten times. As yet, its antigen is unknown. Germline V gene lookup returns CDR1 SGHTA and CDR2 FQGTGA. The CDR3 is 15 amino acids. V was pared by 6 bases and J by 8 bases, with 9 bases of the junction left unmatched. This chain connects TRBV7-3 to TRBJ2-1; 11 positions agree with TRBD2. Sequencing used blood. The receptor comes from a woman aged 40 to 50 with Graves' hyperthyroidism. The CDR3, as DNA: TGTGCCAGCAGTCTTACGGGACTAGCGGCGGATGAGCAGTTCTTC. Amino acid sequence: CASSLTGLAADEQFF.